These 31 T cell receptor beta chains originate from one sample sequenced in a study of beta chain features in type 1 diabetes. Reverse transcribing all isolated RNA meant expressed TCRB transcripts were sequenced. Assay: immunoSEQ multiplex PCR; the TCRdb copy retains only in-frame clones and omits some. The sample consists of about 330,000 clones, 11% of them appearing once. Sequenced input: naive CD4+ T cells from blood. The receptors derive from a woman aged 30 to 39 in good health.

This clone was detected a few times. V is TRBV18 and J is TRBJ2-3; D is perhaps TRBD2 (5 bases). The CDR3 covers 13 residues. Germline V CDR1 and CDR2: KGHSH, LQKENI. V was trimmed by 6 bases and J by 1 base, leaving 8 bases between them. The CDR3 nucleotides read TGTGCCAGCTCGCTTAGCGGCACAGATACGCAGTATTTT. Translation: CASSLSGTDTQYF.

This chain joins TRBV2 and TRBJ1-4, with 8 nucleotides matching TRBD1. This CDR3 comprises 12 residues. V lost 6 bases to trimming and J lost 14 bases; unmatched junction nucleotides: 8. The V gene's germline CDR1 is SNHLY and CDR2 FYNNEI. In nucleotides, the CDR3 is TGTGCCAGCAGACCAGGGGGCGCGGGGCTGTTTTTT. This encodes CASRPGGAGLFF.

There are a few counts of this clone. The V gene is TRBV4-3, the J gene TRBJ2-7; a possible D gene is TRBD2 (6 bases). The length of the CDR3 is 17 residues. V gave up 0 bases and J gave up 0 bases, with 15 bases separating them. Germline lookup yields CDR1 LGHNA and CDR2 YSLEER. CDR3 sequence: CASSQEGLASSSYEQYF. Written as DNA, the CDR3 is TGCGCCAGCAGCCAAGAAGGTCTAGCGTCTAGCTCCTACGAGCAGTACTTC.

The chain combines TRBV13 with TRBJ2-3; 11 bases agree with TRBD2. With V trimmed by 5 bases and J by 4 bases, 8 bases remained unmatched. CDR1 is PRHDT and CDR2 is FYEKMQ in the germline V gene (reference sequence). The CDR3 has 16 residues. CDR3 residues: CASSPRTSGFSDTQYF. The CDR3 DNA reads TGTGCCAGCAGCCCAAGGACTAGCGGGTTTTCAGATACGCAGTATTTT.

The DNA for the CDR3 is TGTGCCAGCAGCTTGGGACAGTGTAGCAATCAGCCCCAGCATTTT. This gives the protein CASSLGQCSNQPQHF. The chain is built from TRBV5-7 and TRBJ1-5, with D possibly matching TRBD1 (5 bases). TRBV5-7 is known as an ORF, though its function is uncertain. Trimming left V 0 bases short and J 0 bases short, with 7 bases between. The CDR3 sequence is 15 residues long.

This clone came up a few times. The chain employs TRBV19 and TRBJ1-1, with 8 positions matching TRBD1. V dropped 3 bases and J dropped 5; count of bases not matched to a gene: 2. Per germline, CDR1 LNHDA and CDR2 SQIVND (reference sequence). The CDR3 has 13 residues. The CDR3 region has the DNA TGTGCCAGTAGTATTACAGGGGGAACTGAAGCTTTCTTT. It encodes CASSITGGTEAFF. The full variable domain, rest sourced from reference TRBV19 and TRBJ1-1, is DGGITQSPKYLFRKEGQNVTLSCEQNLNHDAMYWYRQDPGQGLRLIYYSQIVNDFQKGDIAEGYSVSREKKESFPLTVTSAQKNPTAFYLCASSITGGTEAFFGQGTRLTVV.

This clone showed up just a few times. The rearrangement links TRBV10-3 to TRBJ1-5; no clear D gene. V lost 4 bases to trimming and J lost 6 bases, with 7 bases between them. CDR1 is ENHRY and CDR2 is SYGVKD in the germline V gene. The CDR3 has 12 amino acids. The CDR3 DNA reads TGTGCCATCAGTGCTGAGGGTCAGCCCCAGCATTTT. This sequence encodes CAISAEGQPQHF.

This clone was found a few times. This chain links TRBV9 with TRBJ2-6; D might be TRBD2 (6 bases). The CDR3 length is 14 residues. Trimming removed 6 bases from V and 0 bases from J, with 7 bases in between. Looked up from germline, CDR1 is SGDLS and CDR2 is YYNGEE. CDR3 sequence: CASKGGSGANVLTF. The DNA of the CDR3 is TGTGCCAGCAAGGGAGGCTCTGGGGCCAACGTCCTGACTTTC.

Only a few counts were recorded for this clone. The chain has TRBV7-2 and TRBJ2-1; 8 bases are shared with TRBD1. V lost 5 bases to trimming and J lost 9 bases; unmatched junction nucleotides: 3. CDR3 length equals 12 residues. Germline V gene lookup returns CDR1 SGHTA and CDR2 FQGNSA. The CDR3 loop reads CASSTGGSEQFF. The CDR3 nucleotides read TGTGCCAGCAGCACAGGGGGTAGTGAGCAGTTCTTC.

This clone was counted between two and nine times. The chain couples TRBV28 to TRBJ2-7; a possible D gene is TRBD2 (6 bases). V was shortened by 10 bases and J by 2 bases, with 15 bases between the two germline ends. This CDR3 contains 13 residues. CDR1 and CDR2 from the germline V gene are MDHEN and SYDVKM. The CDR3, as DNA: TGTGCCACGGGTAGTTCGGGGGCCTACGAGCAGTACTTC. Its translation: CATGSSGAYEQYF.

Points on this clone: The sample contains more than one DNA sequence encoding this CDR3. V is TRBV7-2 and J is TRBJ2-7; D perhaps matches TRBD1 (5 bases). Trimming shortened V by 1 base and J by 3 bases, and 10 bases separated the two germline ends. Germline V gene data show CDR1 as SGHTA and CDR2 as FQGNSA. This CDR3 contains 14 residues. The CDR3 loop reads CASSLGGQIYEQYF. Written as DNA, the CDR3 is TGTGCCAGCAGCTTAGGGGGCCAAATCTACGAGCAGTACTTC.

J is TRBJ2-5 and V is TRBV7-9; D is unresolved. Between the trimmed V and J ends, which lost 2 bases and 2 bases, there was a span of 6 bases. CDR3 length equals 13 residues. Germline loops: CDR1 SEHNR, CDR2 FQNEAQ (reference sequence). CDR3 bases: TGTGCCAGCAGCTTAACACGTCAAGAGACCCAGTACTTC. Its protein product is CASSLTRQETQYF. Full variable domain (remainder filled in from reference TRBV7-9 and TRBJ2-5): DTGVSQNPRHKITKRGQNVTFRCDPISEHNRLYWYRQTLGQGPEFLTYFQNEAQLEKSRLLSDRFSAERPKGSFSTLEIQRTEQGDSAMYLCASSLTRQETQYFGPGTRLLVL.

The gene calls are TRBV6-5 and TRBJ2-1, with TRBD2 identical over 12 bases. The germline gives CDR1 MNHEY, CDR2 SVGAGI. After removal of 6 bases from V and 4 bases from J, the junction contained 4 bases not matched to a gene. The CDR3 has 15 residues. For the CDR3, the DNA is TGTGCCAGCAGCCGGACTAGCGGGACTTACAATGAGCAGTTCTTC. Its protein is CASSRTSGTYNEQFF.

The chain carries TRBV7-6 and TRBJ2-7; TRBD2 agrees at 11 bases. The CDR3 is 14 residues long. CDR1 and CDR2 from the germline V gene are SGHVS and FNYEAQ. V lost 5 bases, J lost 5 bases, and 5 bases stayed unmatched. This CDR3 is CASSNSGRAHEQYF. CDR3 in DNA: TGTGCCAGCAGCAATAGCGGGAGGGCCCACGAGCAGTACTTC.

This chain links TRBV4-3 with TRBJ2-7, with 10 bases aligning to TRBD2. Germline CDR1 and CDR2: LGHNA and YSLEER. This CDR3 comprises 17 residues. J lost 5 bases, V lost 0 bases, and 10 bases had no gene match. The CDR3 bases are TGCGCCAGCAGCCAAGATACGGCCCTAGCGGGAGAGAACGAGCAGTACTTC. Amino acid sequence: CASSQDTALAGENEQYF.

As to this clone: One end of the junction does not line up with germline, which may come from a read error. The genes are TRBV7-7 and TRBJ2-5, with a possible D match to TRBD1 (5 bases). Germline loops: CDR1 SSHAT, CDR2 FNYEAQ (reference sequence). The CDR3 is made up of 15 amino acids. Here the CDR3 DNA reads TGTGCTAGCAGCTTAGCACGACAGAATCAAGAGACCCAGTACTTC. It encodes CASSLARQNQETQYF. Supplemented by reference TRBV7-7 and TRBJ2-5, the full variable domain reads GAGVSQSPRYKVTKRGQDVTLRCDPISSHATLYWYQQALGQGPEFLTYFNYEAQPDKSGLPSDRFSAERPEGSISTLTIQRTEQRDSAMYRCASSLARQNQETQYFGPGTRLLVL.

This clone showed up just a few times. V usage is TRBV18 and J usage is TRBJ2-5, with 8 nucleotides matching TRBD2. J lost 4 bases, V lost 0 bases, and 4 bases had no gene match. CDR1 is KGHSH and CDR2 is LQKENI in the germline V gene. This CDR3 has 15 residues. In DNA form, the CDR3 reads TGTGCCAGCTCACCACCATCAGCGGGAGCAGAGACCCAGTACTTC. Its translation: CASSPPSAGAETQYF.

V gene TRBV25-1 combines with J gene TRBJ2-1; 7 positions match TRBD1. The junction had 15 bases not matched to a gene; V was cut back by 10 bases and J by 6 bases. Germline V CDR1 and CDR2: MGHDK, SYGVNS. This CDR3 has 15 residues. CDR3 in DNA: TGTGCCACCGAAAGCCTAAGGGGGCTTGCCAATGAGCAGTTCTTC. Amino acid sequence: CATESLRGLANEQFF. Full variable domain (remainder filled in from reference TRBV25-1 and TRBJ2-1): EADIYQTPRYLVIGTGKKITLECSQTMGHDKMYWYQQDPGMELHLIHYSYGVNSTEKGDLSSESTVSRIRTEHFPLTLESARPSHTSQYLCATESLRGLANEQFFGPGTRLTVL.

The chain couples TRBV7-2 to TRBJ1-2; no definite D call. Trimming removed 5 bases at V and 7 bases at J, with 14 bases between. The CDR3 has 13 residues. Germline V gene data show CDR1 as SGHTA and CDR2 as FQGNSA. The DNA for the CDR3 is TGTGCCAGCAGCCCTCTCGGGGTTCTTGGCTACACCTTC. As protein: CASSPLGVLGYTF.

This clone came up a few times. This chain joins TRBV29-1 and TRBJ1-1; TRBD1 matches at 7 bases. Trimming at V came to 6 bases and at J to 5 bases, leaving 9 bases not matched to a gene. CDR1 is SQVTM and CDR2 is ANQGSEA in the germline V gene. The CDR3 is made up of 13 amino acids. CDR3 in amino acids: CSVYRGAGTEAFF. The CDR3 region has the DNA TGCAGCGTGTACAGGGGTGCGGGGACTGAAGCTTTCTTT.

This clone was recorded a few times. The chain links TRBV2 to TRBJ1-2; tentatively, D is TRBD1 (6 bases). The V and J ends lost 8 bases and 4 bases respectively, with 17 bases between them. This CDR3 has 14 amino acids. CDR1 is SNHLY and CDR2 is FYNNEI in the germline V gene. CDR3 nucleotides: TGTGCCAGCCATGGACAGAGCCCGACCTATGGCTACACCTTC. Amino acid sequence: CASHGQSPTYGYTF.

The V and J genes are TRBV6-4 and TRBJ2-2; weak D call: TRBD1 (5 bases). V was pared by 4 bases and J by 6 bases, with 12 bases between. The CDR3 has 14 amino acids. Germline V CDR1 and CDR2: MRHNA, SNTAGT. The CDR3 bases are TGTGCCAGCAGTGTGGGGCTGAGCTCCGGGGAGCTGTTTTTT. Amino acid sequence: CASSVGLSSGELFF.

This clone was picked up a small number of times. The CDR3 DNA follows: TGTGCCAGCAGCTTAGATGCGGCCTACAATGAGCAGTTCTTC. It encodes CASSLDAAYNEQFF. The chain combines TRBV7-9 with TRBJ2-1; unclear D gene. V was pared by 1 base and J by 2 bases, with 6 bases between. CDR3 size: 14 residues. Germline assignment: CDR1 SEHNR and CDR2 FQNEAQ (reference sequence).

This chain uses TRBV9 with TRBJ1-1; D uncertain. There are 14 residues in the CDR3. The germline V and J ends were trimmed by 0 bases and 8 bases, with 14 bases remaining between them. Germline CDR1 is SGDLS and CDR2 is YYNGEE. The CDR3 protein is CASSVDGEPREAFF. The CDR3 nucleotides are TGTGCCAGCAGCGTAGACGGGGAGCCGCGGGAAGCTTTCTTT.

CDR3 sequence reads: CASSLELAGAASSSYNEQFF. The CDR3 DNA reads as TGTGCCAGCAGCTTAGAGTTAGCGGGAGCCGCATCAAGCTCCTACAATGAGCAGTTCTTC. The J gene is TRBJ2-1, the V gene TRBV11-2; 9 bases align to TRBD2. V was clipped by 0 bases and J by 0 bases; unmatched bases: 12. This CDR3 has 20 amino acids. The germline CDR1 and CDR2 sequences are SGHAT and FQNNGV.

This clone occurred a few times. CDR3 nucleotide sequence: TGTGCCAGCAGTCGGGGGGCGGGGGGGATAGCCAAAAACATTCAGTACTTC. Translated, it gives CASSRGAGGIAKNIQYF. The chain is built from TRBV27 and TRBJ2-4, with 9 positions matching TRBD2. The V gene's germline CDR1 is MNHEY and CDR2 SMNVEV (reference sequence). V lost 5 bases and J lost 0; bases outside the gene matches: 8. The CDR3 covers 17 residues.

Points on this clone: The junction departs from the called germline gene at one end, perhaps through a read error. The chain employs TRBV7-7 and TRBJ2-7; a weak D match, TRBD2 (6 bases). The CDR3 runs to 15 residues. Germline V lookup: CDR1 SSHAT, CDR2 FNYEAQ (reference sequence). CDR3 nucleotide sequence: TGTGCTAGCAGCTTAGAGGCGGGGAGCTCCTACGAGCAGTACTTC. Protein product: CASSLEAGSSYEQYF.

This clone was seen only a few times. The rearrangement uses TRBV7-9 and TRBJ1-5, with TRBD1 matching 7 bases. The CDR3 contains 19 residues. Per the germline V gene, CDR1 is SEHNR and CDR2 is FQNEAQ (reference sequence). V dropped 4 bases and J dropped 6; count of bases not matched to a gene: 21. The CDR3 nucleotides read TGTGCCAGCAGCTCAGTCTCTATGGGACAGCGCCCAAAGGCTCAGCCCCAGCATTTT. It specifies CASSSVSMGQRPKAQPQHF.

This chain joins TRBV7-3 and TRBJ1-1, with 11 bases matching TRBD1. J gave up 5 bases and V 6 bases, and 5 bases lay outside the gene matches. This CDR3 has 14 amino acids. Germline V gives CDR1 SGHTA, CDR2 FQGTGA. The CDR3: CASRPGTGGTEAFF. DNA for the CDR3: TGTGCCAGCAGACCAGGGACAGGGGGAACTGAAGCTTTCTTT.

The V gene is TRBV15, the J gene TRBJ2-4; 9 bases line up with TRBD2. J gave up 7 bases and V 0 bases, and 7 bases lay outside the gene matches. Germline loops: CDR1 LNHNV, CDR2 YYDKDF (reference sequence). This CDR3 region has 16 residues. CDR3 nucleotide sequence: TGTGCCACCAGCAGAGAAACCGGGACTAGCTATAACATTCAGTACTTC. Translation gives CATSRETGTSYNIQYF.

The gene calls are TRBV19 and TRBJ2-1; no definite D call. V shed 4 bases and J shed 8 bases, with 6 bases lying between them. Germline V gene data show CDR1 as LNHDA and CDR2 as SQIVND (reference sequence). The CDR3 runs 11 residues. CDR3 region: CASSTEYEQFF. The CDR3 coding sequence is TGTGCCAGTAGTACCGAGTATGAGCAGTTCTTC.